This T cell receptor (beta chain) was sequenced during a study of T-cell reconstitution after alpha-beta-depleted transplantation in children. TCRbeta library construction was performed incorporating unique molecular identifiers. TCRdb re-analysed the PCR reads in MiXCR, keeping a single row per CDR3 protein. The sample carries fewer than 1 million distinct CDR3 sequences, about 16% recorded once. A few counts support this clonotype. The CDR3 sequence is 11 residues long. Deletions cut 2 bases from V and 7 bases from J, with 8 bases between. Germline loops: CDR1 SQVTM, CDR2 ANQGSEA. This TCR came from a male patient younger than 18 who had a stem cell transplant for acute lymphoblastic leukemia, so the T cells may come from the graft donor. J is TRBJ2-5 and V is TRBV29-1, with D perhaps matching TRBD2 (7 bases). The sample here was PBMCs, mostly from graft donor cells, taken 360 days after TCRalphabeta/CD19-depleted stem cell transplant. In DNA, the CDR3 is TGCAGCGTTGAAAGGGGGGGGACCCAGTACTTC. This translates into CSVERGGTQYF.